This T cell receptor (beta chain) is from a study of blood T cell repertoires in COVID-19. Study in general: Nucleic acid was either cDNA or gDNA, and it came from T cells, B-cell-depleted T cells, or PBMCs.

Study processing details: Researchers report that nucleated cell counts were estimated from reference gene primer amplification. Clones were read by immunoSEQ multiplex PCR, and TCRdb kept only the in-frame ones, dropping some. The D gene and trimming were derived from the DNA, and the V and J assignments and clone size from that table. Found here are about 99,000 clones, 79% of them singletons; the top ten hold 15% to 20%. Germline V gene sequence: CDR1 MNHEY, CDR2 SMNVEV (reference sequence). The CDR3 is 11 residues long. With 9 bases removed from V and 7 bases from J, the gap between germline ends came to 10 bases.

The sequenced material came from peripheral blood. The chain uses TRBV27 and TRBJ2-1; possibly TRBD1 for D (6 bases). The source is a woman of 80 years or more with active or convalescent COVID-19. The CDR3 reads CASRGINEQFF. The CDR3 region has the DNA TGTGCCAGTAGGGGGATTAATGAGCAGTTCTTC.